This section outlines one T cell receptor (beta chain) sequence together with its context. The antigen is not known. The data originate from a study of siplizumab effects on memory and regulatory T cells. Findings of the study overall: Sequences that were alloreactive and traceable to unstimulated CD4+ memory cells were significantly reduced by siplizumab. Suppressive function of proliferating Tregs from siplizumab cultures was not confirmed. Naive versus memory phenotype went unassigned for roughly 75-97% of proliferating CD4+ or CD8+ clones. Apparently key alloresponse contributors, naive T cells also seemed more diverse than memory cells.

Assay: immunoSEQ multiplex PCR; the TCRdb copy retains only in-frame clones and omits some. Of 70,000 to 95,000 clones listed, 80% to 95% are singletons. CDR1 is SGDLS, CDR2 YYNGEE, per germline. Between the trimmed V and J ends, which lost 4 bases and 2 bases, there was a span of 15 bases. The CDR3 extends over 15 amino acids. This sequence originates from a human donor in good health. The material sequenced was CD8+ T cells sorted from blood. V and J are TRBV9 and TRBJ2-5; a possible D gene is TRBD2 (7 bases). The chain's CDR3 is CASSPGGGAQETQYF. In DNA form, the CDR3 reads TGTGCCAGCAGCCCGGGGGGCGGAGCTCAAGAGACCCAGTACTTC.